The 29 T cell receptor beta chains below come from one sample, sequenced in a study of control samples from healthy donors and cancer patients. Some clones are missing from TCRdb's copy, which holds only in-frame ones; the method was immunoSEQ multiplex PCR. The sample has about 160,000 clones, around 93% seen once. What was sequenced was blood. These TCRs come from an older woman in good health.

The V gene is TRBV29-1, the J gene TRBJ2-3; TRBD1 matches at 9 bases. CDR3 size: 13 residues. Germline-derived CDR1 and CDR2 are SQVTM and ANQGSEA. J was trimmed by 1 base and V by 7 bases; bases with no gene match: 3. In DNA form, the CDR3 reads TGCAGCGAGAGGACAGGGGGCACAGATACGCAGTATTTT. The encoded protein is CSERTGGTDTQYF.

The sample holds a few counts of this clone. J is TRBJ1-1 and V is TRBV19; 7 bases are a match to TRBD1. The CDR3 is 17 residues long. The germline V gene encodes CDR1 LNHDA and CDR2 SQIVND (reference sequence). The ends lost 4 bases at V and 2 bases at J; junction bases unmatched: 13. CDR3 sequence (DNA): TGTGCCAGTAGTACACGGACAGGCGGTGGGCATAACACTGAAGCTTTCTTT. This sequence encodes CASSTRTGGGHNTEAFF.

V is TRBV7-2 and J is TRBJ2-5, with D perhaps TRBD2 (5 bases). With 5 bases removed from V and 1 base from J, the gap between germline ends came to 17 bases. CDR3 size: 16 residues. The germline V gene encodes CDR1 SGHTA and CDR2 FQGNSA. CDR3 bases: TGTGCCAGCAGCCGCAACCGGGATGAGATCCAAGAGACCCAGTACTTC. It translates to CASSRNRDEIQETQYF. Using reference TRBV7-2 and TRBJ2-5 for the parts outside the CDR3, the full variable domain is GAGVSQSPSNKVTEKGKDVELRCDPISGHTALYWYRQSLGQGLEFLIYFQGNSAPDKSGLPSDRFSAERTGGSVSTLTIQRTQQEDSAVYLCASSRNRDEIQETQYFGPGTRLLVL.

This clone was counted a single time. The CDR3 coding sequence is TGTGCCAGCATAAACACAGATACGCAGTATTTT. Translation: CASINTDTQYF. The chain uses TRBV28 and TRBJ2-3, with D uncertain. V was clipped by 7 bases and J by 2 bases, with 4 bases between them. The CDR3 consists of 11 residues. Germline V gene sequence: CDR1 MDHEN, CDR2 SYDVKM.

The rearrangement joins TRBV7-2 to TRBJ2-3; 11 positions agree with TRBD2. Germline V gives CDR1 SGHTA, CDR2 FQGNSA. V dropped 3 bases and J dropped 1; count of bases not matched to a gene: 3. The CDR3 is made up of 16 amino acids. Here the CDR3 DNA reads TGTGCCAGCAGCTTCCAACTAGCGGGGGGCACAGATACGCAGTATTTT. Its protein product is CASSFQLAGGTDTQYF.

Written as DNA, the CDR3 is TGTGCCAGCATTCAGGGACCAGATACGCAGTATTTT. It translates to CASIQGPDTQYF. V and J are TRBV12-3 or TRBV12-4 and TRBJ2-3; possibly TRBD1 or TRBD2 for D (5 bases each). The V and J ends lost 7 bases and 4 bases respectively, with 9 bases between them. This CDR3 region has 12 residues.

The chain's CDR3 is CASSPPQRGRRTEAFF. CDR3 coding DNA: TGTGCCAGCTCACCACCTCAGCGCGGCAGACGGACTGAAGCTTTCTTT. The chain has TRBV18 and TRBJ1-1; unclear D gene. V dropped 0 bases and J dropped 5 bases, with 16 bases sitting between them. CDR1 and CDR2 from the germline V gene are KGHSH and LQKENI. This CDR3 spans 16 amino acids.

The V and J genes are TRBV5-1 and TRBJ1-1; D uncertain. V dropped 0 bases and J dropped 1 base, with 10 bases sitting between them. This CDR3 spans 15 amino acids. Germline CDR1 reads SGHRS; CDR2 reads YFSETQ. As DNA, the CDR3 is TGCGCCAGCAGCTTGGGGTATGGGGAGAACACTGAAGCTTTCTTT. It translates to CASSLGYGENTEAFF.

The V gene is TRBV5-1, the J gene TRBJ2-5; TRBD1 agrees at 7 bases. The germline CDR1 and CDR2 sequences are SGHRS and YFSETQ. The V gene end was trimmed by 3 bases and the J gene end by 3 bases; junction bases not matched to a gene: 5. The CDR3 consists of 14 residues. This CDR3 reads CASSSGTVKETQYF. The CDR3 nucleotides are TGCGCCAGCAGCTCCGGGACAGTAAAAGAGACCCAGTACTTC.

The chain couples TRBV7-3 to TRBJ2-6; 7 positions match TRBD2. The CDR3 sequence is 15 residues long. CDR1 and CDR2 (germline): SGHTA, FQGTGA. With V trimmed by 3 bases and J by 6 bases, 5 bases remained unmatched. The CDR3 DNA is TGTGCCAGCAGCTTGGGGGGGAGAGCGGCCAACGTCCTGACTTTC. As protein: CASSLGGRAANVLTF.

The rearrangement links TRBV9 to TRBJ1-2; the D gene is possibly TRBD1 (6 bases). There are 14 residues in the CDR3. Looked up from germline, CDR1 is SGDLS and CDR2 is YYNGEE. V lost 0 bases, J lost 6 bases, and 12 bases lay in between. The CDR3 protein is CASSVGGRRDGYTF. The DNA for the CDR3 is TGTGCCAGCAGCGTAGGGGGGCGCAGAGATGGCTACACCTTC.

This rearrangement joins TRBV7-2 to TRBJ2-3; D remains unclear. CDR3 length equals 13 residues. Trimming pared 1 base from V and 2 bases from J, leaving 4 bases between. The germline gives CDR1 SGHTA, CDR2 FQGNSA. The CDR3: CASSLEVTDTQYF. CDR3 DNA sequence: TGTGCCAGCAGCTTAGAGGTCACAGATACGCAGTATTTT. Full variable domain (rest looked up from reference TRBV7-2 and TRBJ2-3): GAGVSQSPSNKVTEKGKDVELRCDPISGHTALYWYRQSLGQGLEFLIYFQGNSAPDKSGLPSDRFSAERTGGSVSTLTIQRTQQEDSAVYLCASSLEVTDTQYFGPGTRLTVL.

The rearrangement joins TRBV4-2 to TRBJ2-1; a possible D gene is TRBD2 (6 bases). CDR3 length: 15 residues. Germline V gene sequence: CDR1 LGHNA, CDR2 YNFKEQ. V was clipped by 2 bases and J by 7 bases, with 15 bases between them. CDR3 sequence (DNA): TGTGCCAGCAGCCAAAACGGGGCGGAGGGTAATGAGCAGTTCTTC. It specifies CASSQNGAEGNEQFF.

The chain recombines TRBV7-9 with TRBJ1-1; unclear D gene. This CDR3 is 14 amino acids long. Trimming pared 5 bases from V and 5 bases from J, leaving 15 bases between. Germline V gives CDR1 SEHNR, CDR2 FQNEAQ (reference sequence). CDR3 nucleotide sequence: TGTGCCAGCAGCCAGCGGTCTTTTTTTACTGAAGCTTTCTTT. Translated: CASSQRSFFTEAFF.

V and J are TRBV2 and TRBJ2-3, with 7 bases aligning to TRBD1. The CDR3 length is 13 residues. The germline V gene encodes CDR1 SNHLY and CDR2 FYNNEI. With 6 bases clipped from V and 6 bases from J, the junction kept 6 bases outside the gene matches. The CDR3 loop reads CASRDRRWDTQYF. CDR3 DNA: TGTGCCAGCAGGGACAGGAGGTGGGATACGCAGTATTTT.

The V and J genes are TRBV18 and TRBJ1-2; 8 positions match TRBD1. With 3 bases clipped from V and 0 bases from J, the junction kept 9 bases outside the gene matches. The germline CDR1 and CDR2 sequences are KGHSH and LQKENI. The CDR3 loop spans 17 amino acids. CDR3 nucleotides: TGTGCCAGCTCACCGTGGACAGGGAGATCGGCTAACTATGGCTACACCTTC. It yields the protein CASSPWTGRSANYGYTF.

This clone was seen once. This chain joins TRBV18 and TRBJ2-7; 7 positions match TRBD1. The J segment lost 4 bases and the V segment lost 0 bases, leaving 6 bases of the junction unmatched. The germline V gene encodes CDR1 KGHSH and CDR2 LQKENI. This CDR3 has 15 residues. The CDR3 loop is CASSPPNDREYEQYF. The CDR3 nucleotides read TGTGCCAGCTCACCACCGAATGACAGGGAGTACGAGCAGTACTTC.

V usage is TRBV4-3 and J usage is TRBJ2-7, with D perhaps TRBD2 (6 bases). Trimming left V 4 bases short and J 3 bases short, with 16 bases between. Germline V lookup: CDR1 LGHNA, CDR2 YSLEER. This CDR3 contains 15 residues. This chain's CDR3 is CASSPDSGRGYEQYF. The CDR3 DNA reads TGCGCCAGCAGCCCAGACTCGGGGCGGGGCTACGAGCAGTACTTC.

The V and J genes are TRBV19 and TRBJ2-1, with 8 bases lining up with TRBD1. V dropped 5 bases and J dropped 8; count of bases not matched to a gene: 17. The CDR3 contains 17 residues. From germline, CDR1 is LNHDA and CDR2 SQIVND (reference sequence). CDR3 region: CASSSPGRTGYTDEQFF. The CDR3, as DNA: TGTGCCAGTAGTTCCCCGGGTCGGACAGGGTATACGGATGAGCAGTTCTTC.

The chain has TRBV21-1 and TRBJ2-1; the DNA was not used to check the table's D call, TRBD2. TRBV21-1 is a pseudogene locus. The CDR3 consists of 16 residues. CDR3 region: CASSKVGRSSYNEQFF. DNA for the CDR3: TGTGCCAGCAGCAAAGTAGGGAGGTCTTCCTACAATGAGCAGTTCTTC.

The DNA of the CDR3 is TGTGCCAGCAGTTACACCGAAGCCGCGGCCTACGAGCAGTACTTC. Translation: CASSYTEAAAYEQYF. The chain recombines TRBV6-5 with TRBJ2-7; D unclear. V was clipped by 2 bases and J by 2 bases, with 13 bases between them. Germline V gene sequence: CDR1 MNHEY, CDR2 SVGAGI. The CDR3 covers 15 residues.

The chain uses TRBV7-9 and TRBJ1-2; D is undetermined. V shed 5 bases and J shed 4 bases, with 11 bases lying between them. CDR1 and CDR2 from the germline V gene are SEHNR and FQNEAQ (reference sequence). This CDR3 has 13 amino acids. CDR3 DNA: TGTGCCAGCAGCCTCGGAGTCCTCTATGGCTACACCTTC. This encodes CASSLGVLYGYTF.

This rearrangement joins TRBV27 to TRBJ2-1, with D perhaps matching TRBD1 or TRBD2 (6 bases each). This CDR3 spans 16 amino acids. With 3 bases removed from V and 12 bases from J, the gap between germline ends came to 24 bases. Germline V CDR1 and CDR2: MNHEY, SMNVEV (reference sequence). The CDR3 loop reads CASSFLVVGFGGVQFF. The CDR3 bases are TGTGCCAGCAGTTTTCTCGTAGTCGGTTTCGGGGGCGTGCAGTTCTTC.

The rearrangement links TRBV9 to TRBJ2-2; 16 nucleotides agree with TRBD2. The trim removed 1 base at V and 4 bases at J, leaving 16 bases unmatched. The CDR3 consists of 22 residues. CDR1 SGDLS and CDR2 YYNGEE come from the germline V gene. Here the CDR3 DNA reads TGTGCCAGCAGCGTATCGCCTACTCCGGGACTAGCGGGGGGGGTGGTCACCGGGGAGCTGTTTTTT. Its translation is CASSVSPTPGLAGGVVTGELFF.

The chain links TRBV4-3 to TRBJ1-2; D may be TRBD1 (5 bases). Germline CDR1 LGHNA, CDR2 YSLEER. This CDR3 has 17 amino acids. Trimming stripped 0 bases from V and 4 bases from J, with 18 bases between. The chain's CDR3 is CASSQELSGRGSYGYTF. The CDR3 DNA reads as TGCGCCAGCAGCCAAGAGCTTTCAGGGCGGGGGTCCTATGGCTACACCTTC.

The J gene is TRBJ1-2, the V gene TRBV11-1; TRBD1 matches at 7 bases. With 5 bases clipped from V and 0 bases from J, the junction kept 6 bases outside the gene matches. This CDR3 comprises 15 residues. The V gene's germline CDR1 is SGHAT and CDR2 FQDESV (reference sequence). This CDR3 is CASSATGATNYGYTF. The CDR3 nucleotides are TGTGCCAGCAGCGCCACAGGGGCAACTAACTATGGCTACACCTTC.

CDR3 residues: CASSPGEMEYF. The DNA of the CDR3 is TGTGCCAGCAGCCCCGGGGAGATGGAGTACTTC. The chain has TRBV7-9 and TRBJ2-7; weak D call: TRBD2 (5 bases). Germline lookup yields CDR1 SEHNR and CDR2 FQNEAQ (reference sequence). This CDR3 is 11 amino acids long. Trimming stripped 5 bases from V and 11 bases from J, with 13 bases between.

The chain recombines TRBV19 with TRBJ1-4, with 7 bases lining up with TRBD1. The V gene's germline CDR1 is LNHDA and CDR2 SQIVND (reference sequence). V lost 5 bases to trimming and J lost 0 bases; unmatched junction nucleotides: 18. This CDR3 has 20 residues. The CDR3, as DNA: TGTGCCAGTAGTTCGTACAGGGGTAGAAAGGTACCTGCAACTAATGAAAAACTGTTTTTT. Translation: CASSSYRGRKVPATNEKLFF.

The gene calls are TRBV29-1 and TRBJ1-2, with D unclear. Germline-derived CDR1 and CDR2 are SQVTM and ANQGSEA. This CDR3 region has 14 residues. The germline V and J ends were trimmed by 0 bases and 8 bases, with 16 bases remaining between them. CDR3 region: CSVEDNSSPGGYTF. The CDR3 coding sequence is TGCAGCGTTGAAGATAACAGCTCACCGGGAGGCTACACCTTC.